This T cell receptor beta chain is drawn from a study of OX40 agonist ivuxolimab in advanced cancers. General study results and limits: Determination of antigen specificity was not performed for the expanded peripheral T cells. Patients who responded partially at 0.1-3.0 mg/kg showed clonal expansion ranking among the lowest. Averaged across samples, CD8+ T cells carried more expanded clones than CD4+ did.

A remark on this clone: The antigen is undetermined.

CDR3 length: 13 residues. Trimming removed 4 bases at V and 6 bases at J, with 10 bases between. Looked up from germline, CDR1 is LNHDA and CDR2 is SQIVND (reference sequence). Sequencing was performed with immunoSEQ multiplex PCR; in TCRdb, only in-frame clones are kept and a portion is missing. The sample consists of 70,000 or so clones, around 90% of them appearing once. The TCR sequence derives from an adult with an advanced solid tumor such as melanoma, head and neck, liver or kidney cancer. Material: CD4+ or CD8+ T cells sorted from blood, obtained in a trial of the OX40 agonist ivuxolimab. The rearrangement uses TRBV19 and TRBJ2-1; D gene unclear. As DNA, the CDR3 is TGTGCCAGTAGTACCCTTGTACGCAATGAGCAGTTCTTC. It yields the protein CASSTLVRNEQFF.